The T cell receptor (beta chain) described here comes from a study of shared clonotypes between healthy human individuals. About the research overall: A couple of women and a few men aged 18 to 49 served as donors.

The V end lost 5 bases, the J end lost 2 bases, and 26 bases lay between the germline ends. CDR1 is MDHEN, CDR2 SYDVKM, per germline. The CDR3 contains 19 residues. None of the donors, who were healthy HIV-negative adults, had recently had acute infections or vaccinations. Findings and limits, study-wide: The donor pool, a small one, limited the genetic and exposure-history diversity represented.

Comments on this clone: Antigen: not known.

Sequenced by immunoSEQ multiplex PCR; TCRdb stores in-frame clones only, minus some. Of 450,000 to 600,000 clones in the sample, 79% were seen once. The sequence came from a woman in her forties in good health. Some clones in this sample may be carry-over from other donors' samples. The sequenced sample consisted of PBMCs. The rearrangement joins TRBV28 to TRBJ2-3, with a possible D match to TRBD2 (7 bases). CDR3 loop: CASSPNPGWEGGATDTQYF. Here the CDR3 DNA reads TGTGCCAGCAGTCCCAACCCTGGATGGGAGGGGGGGGCCACAGATACGCAGTATTTT.